This entry describes one T cell receptor beta chain. The data were taken from a study of blood T cell repertoires in COVID-19. The method was immunoSEQ multiplex PCR; TCRdb's version includes in-frame clones alone and lacks a portion of them. The profile shows more than 75,000 clones, roughly 82% of them singletons. CDR1 and CDR2 from the germline V gene are KGHSH and LQKENI. V shed 0 bases and J shed 1 base, with 9 bases lying between them. The CDR3 totals 15 residues. Sequenced input: peripheral blood. The TCR comes from a human donor in a cohort sampled during active COVID-19. This chain connects TRBV18 to TRBJ1-1, with D perhaps matching TRBD1 (6 bases). As DNA, the CDR3 is TGTGCCAGCTCACCACCGCAGGGGTCGAACACTGAAGCTTTCTTT. Protein sequence: CASSPPQGSNTEAFF.